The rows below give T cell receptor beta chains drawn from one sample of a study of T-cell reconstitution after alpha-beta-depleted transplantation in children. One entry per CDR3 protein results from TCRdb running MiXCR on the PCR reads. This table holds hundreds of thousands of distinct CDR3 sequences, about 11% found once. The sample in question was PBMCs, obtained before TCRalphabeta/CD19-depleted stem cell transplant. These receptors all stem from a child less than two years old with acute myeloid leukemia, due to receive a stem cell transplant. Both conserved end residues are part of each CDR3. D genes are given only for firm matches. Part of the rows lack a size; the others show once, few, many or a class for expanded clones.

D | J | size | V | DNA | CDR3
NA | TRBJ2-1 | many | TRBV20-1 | TGCAGTGCTGGGCCTTACAATGAGCAGTTCTTC | CSAGPYNEQFF
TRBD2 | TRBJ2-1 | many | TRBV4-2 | TGTGCCAGCAGCCAAGATACTCCGGGACTAGGGGTCAATGAGCAGTTCTTC | CASSQDTPGLGVNEQFF
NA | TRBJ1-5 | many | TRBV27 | TGTGCCAGCAGAACCGGTAATCAGCCCCAGCATTTT | CASRTGNQPQHF
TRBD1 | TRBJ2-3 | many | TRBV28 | TGTGCCAGCACAATTGTAGGGAGGGACAGGGGCAAGGATACGCAGTATTTT | CASTIVGRDRGKDTQYF
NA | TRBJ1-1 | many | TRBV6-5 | TGTGCCAGCAGTTACTCCTGGGGGGGTAACGGGAAAGCTTTCTTT | CASSYSWGGNGKAFF
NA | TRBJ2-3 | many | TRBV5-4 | TGTGCCAGCAGCTTGAAGGGGCCACTCACAGATACGCAGTATTTT | CASSLKGPLTDTQYF
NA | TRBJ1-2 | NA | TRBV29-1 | TGCAGCGTGGCGAATCCCATAGAGAGCTATGGCGACACCTTC | CSVANPIESYGDTF
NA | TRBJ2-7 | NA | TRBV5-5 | TGTGCCAGCAGCTTGTGGGGGGCCTCCTACGAGCAGTACTTC | CASSLWGASYEQYF
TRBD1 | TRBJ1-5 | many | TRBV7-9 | TGTGCCAGCAGCTTAGCGCTAGGACAGGGGGGCAATCAGCCCCAGCATTTT | CASSLALGQGGNQPQHF
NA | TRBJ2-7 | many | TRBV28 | TGTGCCAGCAGTTTTCTGGCAGGACTGTACGAGCAGTACTTC | CASSFLAGLYEQYF
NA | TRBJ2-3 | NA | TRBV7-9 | TGTGCCAGCAGCTTACGCGGGCTAAGCACAGATACGCAGTATTTT | CASSLRGLSTDTQYF
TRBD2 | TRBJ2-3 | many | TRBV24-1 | TGTGCCACCAGCGGGACTAGCACAAATACGCAGTATTTT | CATSGTSTNTQYF
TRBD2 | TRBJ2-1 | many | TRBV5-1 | TGCGCCAGCAGCTTAACCATCACTAGCGGGAGCGCCTACAATGAGCAGTTCTTC | CASSLTITSGSAYNEQFF
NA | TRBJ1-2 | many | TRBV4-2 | TGTGCCAGCAGCCAAGATCTCTCATTCTTATATGGCTACACCTTC | CASSQDLSFLYGYTF
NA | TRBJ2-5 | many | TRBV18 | TGTGCCAGCTCGCTAGCGATCGAGACCCAGTACTTC | CASSLAIETQYF
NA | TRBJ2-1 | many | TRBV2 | TGTGCCAGCCAACAAAGGAGCTCCTACAATGAGCAGTTCTTC | CASQQRSSYNEQFF
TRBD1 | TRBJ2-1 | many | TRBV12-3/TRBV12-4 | TGTGCCAGCAGCCCGGACAGGGGGCTCAGGAATGAGCAGTTCTTC | CASSPDRGLRNEQFF
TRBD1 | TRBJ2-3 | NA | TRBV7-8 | TGTGCCAGCAGCGCGGACAGGACCTACGCCGATACGCAGTATTTT | CASSADRTYADTQYF
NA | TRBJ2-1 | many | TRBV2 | TGTGCCAGCAGTGATTACTGGGACGGAAGCAATGAGCAGTTCTTC | CASSDYWDGSNEQFF
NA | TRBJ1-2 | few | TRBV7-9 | TGTGCCAGCAGCCCCGACCCCCATGGCTACACCTTC | CASSPDPHGYTF
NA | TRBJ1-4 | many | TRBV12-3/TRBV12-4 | TGTGCCAGCAGTTTAGGGACTGCATGGGAAAAACTGTTTTTT | CASSLGTAWEKLFF
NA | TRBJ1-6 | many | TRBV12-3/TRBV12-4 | TGTGCCAGCAGGGGGGGATCGCGATTTTCACCCCTCCACTTT | CASRGGSRFSPLHF
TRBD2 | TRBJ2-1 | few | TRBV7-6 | TGTGCCAGCAGCTTAGGCCTAGCGGGGGCCTCCACCTACAATGAGCAGTTCTTC | CASSLGLAGASTYNEQFF
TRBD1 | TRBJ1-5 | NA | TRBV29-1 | TGCAGCGTAGCACAGGGGGCGCAGAATCAGCCCCAGCATTTT | CSVAQGAQNQPQHF
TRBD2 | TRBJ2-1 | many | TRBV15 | TGTGCCACCAGCAGTCTGGGACTAGCGGGAGGGGTAAGTTCCTACAATGAGCAGTTCTTC | CATSSLGLAGGVSSYNEQFF
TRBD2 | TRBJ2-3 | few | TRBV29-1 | TGCAGCTATCGACCGGGACTAGCGACAGATACGCAGTATTTT | CSYRPGLATDTQYF
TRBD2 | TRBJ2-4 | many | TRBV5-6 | TGTGCCAGCAGCTTGGACGTGGGGGGGGGGACCAAAAACATTCAGTACTTC | CASSLDVGGGTKNIQYF
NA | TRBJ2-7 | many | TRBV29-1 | TGCAGCGTGCGGGACGCCTGGGCCACCTACGAGCAGTACTTC | CSVRDAWATYEQYF
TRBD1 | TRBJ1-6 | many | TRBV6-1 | TGTGCCAGCTACGGGAGGGGGCTATATAATTCACCCCTCCACTTT | CASYGRGLYNSPLHF
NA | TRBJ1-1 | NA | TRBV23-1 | TGCGCCAGCAGTCAATCGGGGGCAAGGAACACTGAAGCTTTCTTT | CASSQSGARNTEAFF
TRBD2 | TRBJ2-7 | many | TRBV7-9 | TGTGCCAGCAGCCGGGCACTAGCGGGTGGCTACGAGCAGTACTTC | CASSRALAGGYEQYF
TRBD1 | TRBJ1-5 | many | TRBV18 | TGTGCCAGCTCACCGGACAGGGGGCCTCAGCCCCAGCATTTT | CASSPDRGPQPQHF
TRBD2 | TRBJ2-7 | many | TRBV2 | TGTGCCAGCAAAAGCCAGCGGGGGCCGAACGAGCAGTACTTC | CASKSQRGPNEQYF
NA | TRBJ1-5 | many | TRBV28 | TGTGCCAGCAGCTCGACAGGCGCTGGCAATCAGCCCCAGCATTTT | CASSSTGAGNQPQHF
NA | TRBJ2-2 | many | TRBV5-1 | TGCGCCAGCAGCTTGTTGCCGGGAGCAAACACCGGGGAGCTGTTTTTT | CASSLLPGANTGELFF
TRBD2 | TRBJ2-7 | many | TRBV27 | TGTGCCAGCAGTTACCTCACTAGCGGGAGGTCCTACGAGCAGTACTTC | CASSYLTSGRSYEQYF
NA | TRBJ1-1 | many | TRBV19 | TGTGCCAGTAGTATGACGAAGGGGGGCTCAGCTTTCTTT | CASSMTKGGSAFF
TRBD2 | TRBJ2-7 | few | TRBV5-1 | TGCGCCAGCAGCTTTTGGACTAGCGCCGACTACGAGCAGTACTTC | CASSFWTSADYEQYF
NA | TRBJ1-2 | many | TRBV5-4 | TGTGCCAGCAGCTTGGGCGGAACGGGACAAAACTATGGCTACACCTTC | CASSLGGTGQNYGYTF
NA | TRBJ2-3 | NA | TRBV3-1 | TGTGCCAGTAGCCCGGGGGTAGAGGGGGGCACAGATACGCAGTATTTT | CASSPGVEGGTDTQYF
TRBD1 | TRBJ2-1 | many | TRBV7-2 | TGTGCCAGCAGCTTAGCGCTAGGGGGACAGAATGAGCAGTTCTTC | CASSLALGGQNEQFF
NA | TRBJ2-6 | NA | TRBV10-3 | TGTGCCATCAGTGATGGCGGTAGCGGAGCCAACTCTGGGGCCAACGTCCTGACTTTC | CAISDGGSGANSGANVLTF
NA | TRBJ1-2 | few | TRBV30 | TGTGCCTGGAGGGTGACAGGACCTTATGGCTACACCTTC | CAWRVTGPYGYTF
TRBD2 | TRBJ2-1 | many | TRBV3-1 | TGTGCCAGCAGCCGACTAGCGGAATACAATGAGCAGTTCTTC | CASSRLAEYNEQFF
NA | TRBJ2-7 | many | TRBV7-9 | TGTGCCAGCAGCTTAGAATATGGGGGCGACGAGCAGTACTTC | CASSLEYGGDEQYF
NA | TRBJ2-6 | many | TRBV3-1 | TGTGCCAGCAGGTCGGGGGCCAACGTCCTGACTTTC | CASRSGANVLTF
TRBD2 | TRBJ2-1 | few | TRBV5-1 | TGCGCCAGCAGCTTTGGGGGAGGGTACAATGAGCAGTTCTTC | CASSFGGGYNEQFF
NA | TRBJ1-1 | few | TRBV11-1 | TGTGCCAGCAGCTCCATTTCCCAGGGACGAGGAACTGAAGCTTTCTTT | CASSSISQGRGTEAFF
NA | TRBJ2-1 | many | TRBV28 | TGTGCCAGCAGTCGACATCAGGACACCATCAATGAGCAGTTCTTC | CASSRHQDTINEQFF
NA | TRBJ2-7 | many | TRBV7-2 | TGTGCCAGCAGCTTAGAGGGCGTTGTATTTTCCTACGAGCAGTACTTC | CASSLEGVVFSYEQYF
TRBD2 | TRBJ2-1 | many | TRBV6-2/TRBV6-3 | TGTGCCAGCAGTTACTCTAGCGGGAGGGCCGGTGAGCAGTTCTTC | CASSYSSGRAGEQFF
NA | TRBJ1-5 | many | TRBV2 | TGTGCCATACCGAACAATCAGCCCCAGCATTTT | CAIPNNQPQHF
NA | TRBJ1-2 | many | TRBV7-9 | TGTGCCAGCAGCTTAGGAGGGGCCAGCCTACCCTATGGCTACACCTTC | CASSLGGASLPYGYTF
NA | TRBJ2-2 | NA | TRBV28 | TGTGCCAGCAGTTCGAGGGGTTCTAGCTCGGGCACCGGGGAGCTGTTTTTT | CASSSRGSSSGTGELFF
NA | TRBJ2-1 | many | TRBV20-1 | TGCAGTGCTATAGTGCGGGACCGACAAGATTACAATGAGCAGTTCTTC | CSAIVRDRQDYNEQFF